The entry that follows covers one TCR beta chain sequence. As handled by the study authors: Amplified reference gene primers provided the basis for estimating nucleated cell counts. Profiling relied on immunoSEQ multiplex PCR, and the TCRdb table lists in-frame clones only, not all of them. V, J and clone size reflect that table, while D and trimming were determined from the DNA. This sample carries about 110,000 clones, more than 75% of them seen once, and the ten largest clones take around 3.2%. Between the trimmed V and J ends, which lost 6 bases and 3 bases, there was a span of 13 bases. The CDR3 has 14 residues. The germline V gene has CDR1 SNHLY and CDR2 FYNNEI. This specimen comes from a study of blood T cell repertoires in COVID-19. The wider study: Italy, Spain and the United States were the sources of the convalescent and acute COVID-19 samples. Sample material is recorded as cDNA or gDNA derived from T cells, B-cell-depleted T cells, or PBMCs.

This clonotype was obtained from a woman aged 45-59 years with acute or convalescent COVID-19. The V and J genes are TRBV2 and TRBJ2-3; D is perhaps TRBD2 (6 bases). Material for sequencing was peripheral blood. In DNA, the CDR3 is TGTGCCAGCAGCCTGGCGGGAACGACAGATACGCAGTATTTT. Its translation: CASSLAGTTDTQYF.